This T cell receptor beta chain is drawn from a study of neoadjuvant anti-PD-1 for oral cavity cancer. Study-wide context: Around day 43, patients without progression received a fourth nivolumab dose before surgery.

This clone was seen just once. Its antigen remains unidentified. This CDR3 has 16 amino acids. Trimming left V 3 bases short and J 0 bases short, with 15 bases between. Looked up from germline, CDR1 is LNHNV and CDR2 is YYDKDF (reference sequence). The method was immunoSEQ multiplex PCR; TCRdb's version includes in-frame clones alone and lacks a portion of them. Of approximately 13,000 clones in the sample, roughly 70% were seen once. Notes on the study in general: Post-nivolumab, blood T cell clonality was significantly elevated in non-responders.

Time point given: after neoadjuvant nivolumab, at surgical resection. These newly diagnosed stage II-IVA oral cavity squamous cell carcinoma patients had no prior systemic or radiation treatment. The rearrangement joins TRBV15 to TRBJ2-7, with no clear D. Sample: PBMCs, taken after nivolumab (anti-PD-1) treatment. This TCR came from a person between 35 and 79 years old with oral cavity squamous cell carcinoma. CDR3 in amino acids: CATSSGRNLGSYEQYF. Written as DNA, the CDR3 is TGTGCCACCAGCAGCGGCAGGAATCTTGGCTCCTACGAGCAGTACTTC. Based on the CDR3 plus reference TRBV15 and TRBJ2-7, the full variable domain is DAMVIQNPRYQVTQFGKPVTLSCSQTLNHNVMYWYQQKSSQAPKLLFHYYDKDFNNEADTPDNFQSRRPNTSFCFLDIRSPGLGDTAMYLCATSSGRNLGSYEQYFGPGTRLTVT.